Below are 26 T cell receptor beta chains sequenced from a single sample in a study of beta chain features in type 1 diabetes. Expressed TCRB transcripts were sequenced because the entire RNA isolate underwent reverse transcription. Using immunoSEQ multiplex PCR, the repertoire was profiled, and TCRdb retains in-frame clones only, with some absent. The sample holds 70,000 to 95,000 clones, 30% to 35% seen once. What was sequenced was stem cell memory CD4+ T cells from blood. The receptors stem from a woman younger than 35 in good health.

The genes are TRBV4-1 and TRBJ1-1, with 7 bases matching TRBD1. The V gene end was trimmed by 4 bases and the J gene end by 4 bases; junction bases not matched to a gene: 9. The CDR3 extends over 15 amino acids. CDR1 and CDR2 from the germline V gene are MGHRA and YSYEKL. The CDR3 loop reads CASSLLEQGSTEAFF. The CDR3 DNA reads TGCGCCAGCAGCCTCCTAGAACAGGGGAGCACTGAAGCTTTCTTT.

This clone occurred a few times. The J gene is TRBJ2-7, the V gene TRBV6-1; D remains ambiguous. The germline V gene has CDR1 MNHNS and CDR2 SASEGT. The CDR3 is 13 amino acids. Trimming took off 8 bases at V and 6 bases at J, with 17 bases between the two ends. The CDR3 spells CASLSKTTGEQYF. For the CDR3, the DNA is TGTGCCAGCCTTTCAAAAACTACGGGCGAGCAGTACTTC.

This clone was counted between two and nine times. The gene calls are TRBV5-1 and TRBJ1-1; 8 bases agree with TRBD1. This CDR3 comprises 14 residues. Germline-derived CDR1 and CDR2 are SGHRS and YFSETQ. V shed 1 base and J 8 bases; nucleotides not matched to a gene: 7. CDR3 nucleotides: TGCGCCAGCAGCTTGTCAGGGGGCGGCCGAGAAGCTTTCTTT. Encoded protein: CASSLSGGGREAFF. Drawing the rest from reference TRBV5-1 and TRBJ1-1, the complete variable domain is KAGVTQTPRYLIKTRGQQVTLSCSPISGHRSVSWYQQTPGQGLQFLFEYFSETQRNKGNFPGRFSGRQFSNSRSEMNVSTLELGDSALYLCASSLSGGGREAFFGQGTRLTVV.

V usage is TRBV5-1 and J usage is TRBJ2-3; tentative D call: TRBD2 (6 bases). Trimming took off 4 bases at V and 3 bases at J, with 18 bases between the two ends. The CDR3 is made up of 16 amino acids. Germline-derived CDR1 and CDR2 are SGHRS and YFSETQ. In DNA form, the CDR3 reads TGCGCCAGCAGCCGCCCCGGAGGGGCGAGAACAGATACGCAGTATTTT. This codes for CASSRPGGARTDTQYF.

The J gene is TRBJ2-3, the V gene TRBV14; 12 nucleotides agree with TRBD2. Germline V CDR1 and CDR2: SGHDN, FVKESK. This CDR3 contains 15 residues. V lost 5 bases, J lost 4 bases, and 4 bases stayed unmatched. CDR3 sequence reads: CASSSLAGGPDTQYF. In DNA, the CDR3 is TGTGCCAGCAGCTCCCTAGCGGGAGGGCCAGATACGCAGTATTTT. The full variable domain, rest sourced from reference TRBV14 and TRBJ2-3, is EAGVTQFPSHSVIEKGQTVTLRCDPISGHDNLYWYRRVMGKEIKFLLHFVKESKQDESGMPNNRFLAERTGGTYSTLKVQPAELEDSGVYFCASSSLAGGPDTQYFGPGTRLTVL.

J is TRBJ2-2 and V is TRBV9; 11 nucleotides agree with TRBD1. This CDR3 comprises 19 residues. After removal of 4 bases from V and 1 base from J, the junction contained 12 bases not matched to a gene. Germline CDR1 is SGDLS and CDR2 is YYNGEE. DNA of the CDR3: TGTGCCAGCAGCAGCCGGGACAGGGGGTCGACAGGGAACACCGGGGAGCTGTTTTTT. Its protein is CASSSRDRGSTGNTGELFF.

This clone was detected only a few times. CDR3 DNA: TGTGCCAGCAGTGAATTCGGGGACAGGCCCAAACCCTACGAGCAGTACTTC. It specifies CASSEFGDRPKPYEQYF. The chain recombines TRBV6-1 with TRBJ2-7; 8 bases line up with TRBD1. This CDR3 spans 17 amino acids. After removal of 2 bases from V and 2 bases from J, the junction contained 11 bases not matched to a gene. Germline V gives CDR1 MNHNS, CDR2 SASEGT.

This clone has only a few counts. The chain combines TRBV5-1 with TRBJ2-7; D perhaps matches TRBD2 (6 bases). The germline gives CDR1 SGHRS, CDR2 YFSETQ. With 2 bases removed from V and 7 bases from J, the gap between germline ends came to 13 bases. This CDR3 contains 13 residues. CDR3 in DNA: TGCGCCAGCAGCTTCATAGTGGGAGGAGAGCAGTACTTC. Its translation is CASSFIVGGEQYF.

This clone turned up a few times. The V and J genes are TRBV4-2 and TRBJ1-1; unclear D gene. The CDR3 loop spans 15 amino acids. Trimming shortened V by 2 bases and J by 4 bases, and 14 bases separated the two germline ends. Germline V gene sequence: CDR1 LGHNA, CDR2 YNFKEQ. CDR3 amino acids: CASSQSRSLSTEAFF. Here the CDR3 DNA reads TGTGCCAGCAGCCAATCGCGGTCGCTCTCCACTGAAGCTTTCTTT.

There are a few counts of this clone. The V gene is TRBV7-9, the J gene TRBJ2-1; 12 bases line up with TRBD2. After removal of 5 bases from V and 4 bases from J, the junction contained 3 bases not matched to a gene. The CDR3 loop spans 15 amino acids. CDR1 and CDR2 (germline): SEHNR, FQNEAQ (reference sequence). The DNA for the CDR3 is TGTGCCAGCAGCGCTAGCGGGAGGGGGTACAATGAGCAGTTCTTC. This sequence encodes CASSASGRGYNEQFF.

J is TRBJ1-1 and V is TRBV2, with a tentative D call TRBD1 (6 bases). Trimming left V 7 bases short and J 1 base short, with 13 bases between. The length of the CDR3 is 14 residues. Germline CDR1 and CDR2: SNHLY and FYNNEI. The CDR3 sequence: CASTAETGNTEAFF. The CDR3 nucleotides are TGTGCCAGCACCGCGGAGACAGGGAACACTGAAGCTTTCTTT.

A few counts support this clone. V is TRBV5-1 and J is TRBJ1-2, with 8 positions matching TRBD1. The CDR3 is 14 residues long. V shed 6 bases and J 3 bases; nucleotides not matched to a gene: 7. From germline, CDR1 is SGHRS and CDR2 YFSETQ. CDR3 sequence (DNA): TGCGCCAGCACCCCAACGACAGGGGACTATGGCTACACCTTC. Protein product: CASTPTTGDYGYTF.

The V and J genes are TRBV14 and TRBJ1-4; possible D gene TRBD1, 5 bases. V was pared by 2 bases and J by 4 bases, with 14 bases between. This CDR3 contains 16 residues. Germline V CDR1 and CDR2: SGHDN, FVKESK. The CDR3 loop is CASSQRRGRVNEKLFF. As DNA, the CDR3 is TGTGCCAGCAGCCAACGAAGGGGCAGGGTTAATGAAAAACTGTTTTTT.

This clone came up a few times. The CDR3 DNA is TGTGCCAGCAGTCATGCGTATAATCAGCCCCAGCATTTT. Translating gives CASSHAYNQPQHF. The V call is TRBV2, the J call TRBJ1-5, with D unresolved. Germline loops: CDR1 SNHLY, CDR2 FYNNEI. V dropped 5 bases and J dropped 4 bases, with 9 bases sitting between them. The CDR3 spans 13 residues.

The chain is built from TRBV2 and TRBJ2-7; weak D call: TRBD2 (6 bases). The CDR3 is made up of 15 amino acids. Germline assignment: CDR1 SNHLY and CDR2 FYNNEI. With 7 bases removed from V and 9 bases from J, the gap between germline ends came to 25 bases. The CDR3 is CASTAGSLLIARQYF. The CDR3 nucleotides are TGTGCCAGCACGGCCGGGAGTTTACTCATCGCTAGGCAGTACTTC. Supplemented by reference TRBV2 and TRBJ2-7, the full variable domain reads EPEVTQTPSHQVTQMGQEVILRCVPISNHLYFYWYRQILGQKVEFLVSFYNNEISEKSEIFDDQFSVERPDGSNFTLKIRSTKLEDSAMYFCASTAGSLLIARQYFGPGTRLTVT.

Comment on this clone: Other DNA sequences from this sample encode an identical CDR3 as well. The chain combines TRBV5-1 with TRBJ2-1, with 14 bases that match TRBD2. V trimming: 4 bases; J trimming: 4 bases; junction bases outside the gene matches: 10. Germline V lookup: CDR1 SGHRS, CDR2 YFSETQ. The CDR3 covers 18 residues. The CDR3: CASSGRLAGGVRYNEQFF. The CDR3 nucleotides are TGCGCCAGCAGCGGGAGACTAGCGGGGGGGGTGAGGTACAATGAGCAGTTCTTC.

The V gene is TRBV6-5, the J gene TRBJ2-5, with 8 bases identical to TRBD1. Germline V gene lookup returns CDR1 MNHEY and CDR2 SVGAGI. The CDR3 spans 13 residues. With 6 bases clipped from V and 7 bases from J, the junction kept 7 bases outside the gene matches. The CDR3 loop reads CASRDTGGRTQYF. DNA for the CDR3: TGTGCCAGCAGGGACACAGGGGGGAGGACCCAGTACTTC.

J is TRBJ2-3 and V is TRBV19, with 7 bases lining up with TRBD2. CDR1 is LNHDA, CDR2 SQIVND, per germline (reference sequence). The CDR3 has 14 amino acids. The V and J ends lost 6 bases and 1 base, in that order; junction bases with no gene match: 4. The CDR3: CASRKGGGTDTQYF. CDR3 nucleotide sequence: TGTGCCAGTAGAAAGGGAGGGGGCACAGATACGCAGTATTTT.

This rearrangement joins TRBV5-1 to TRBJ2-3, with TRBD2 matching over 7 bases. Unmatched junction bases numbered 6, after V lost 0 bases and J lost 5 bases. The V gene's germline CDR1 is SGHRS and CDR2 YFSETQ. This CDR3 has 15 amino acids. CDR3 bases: TGCGCCAGCAGCTTGGGCGGGAGTGTTGGAGATACGCAGTATTTT. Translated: CASSLGGSVGDTQYF.

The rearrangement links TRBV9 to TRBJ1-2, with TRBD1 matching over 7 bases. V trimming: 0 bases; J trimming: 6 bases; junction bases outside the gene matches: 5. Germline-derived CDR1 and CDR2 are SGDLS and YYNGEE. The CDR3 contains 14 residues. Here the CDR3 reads CASSVEGDSHGYTF. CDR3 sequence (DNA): TGTGCCAGCAGCGTAGAGGGGGACAGTCATGGCTACACCTTC.

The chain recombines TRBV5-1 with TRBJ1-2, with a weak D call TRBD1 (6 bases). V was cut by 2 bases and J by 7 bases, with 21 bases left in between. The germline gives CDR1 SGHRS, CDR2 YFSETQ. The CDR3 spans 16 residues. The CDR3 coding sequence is TGCGCCAGCAGCTTAGACCGGGACATAACCCGCTCTGGCTACACCTTC. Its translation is CASSLDRDITRSGYTF.

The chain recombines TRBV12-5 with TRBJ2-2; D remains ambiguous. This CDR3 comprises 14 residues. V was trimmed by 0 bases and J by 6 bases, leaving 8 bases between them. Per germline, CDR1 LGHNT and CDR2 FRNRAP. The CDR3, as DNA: TGTGCTAGTGGTTTGGTAATAGAAGCCGGGGAGCTGTTTTTT. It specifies CASGLVIEAGELFF. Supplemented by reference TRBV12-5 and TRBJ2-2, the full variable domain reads DARVTQTPRHKVTEMGQEVTMRCQPILGHNTVFWYRQTMMQGLELLAYFRNRAPLDDSGMPKDRFSAEMPDATLATLKIQPSEPRDSAVYFCASGLVIEAGELFFGEGSRLTVL.

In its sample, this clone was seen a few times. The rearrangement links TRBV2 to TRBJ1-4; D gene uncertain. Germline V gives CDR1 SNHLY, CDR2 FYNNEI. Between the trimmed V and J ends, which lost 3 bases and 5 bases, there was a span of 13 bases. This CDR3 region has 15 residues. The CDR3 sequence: CASSEADLGNEKLFF. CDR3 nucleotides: TGTGCCAGCAGTGAGGCGGATCTTGGGAATGAAAAACTGTTTTTT.

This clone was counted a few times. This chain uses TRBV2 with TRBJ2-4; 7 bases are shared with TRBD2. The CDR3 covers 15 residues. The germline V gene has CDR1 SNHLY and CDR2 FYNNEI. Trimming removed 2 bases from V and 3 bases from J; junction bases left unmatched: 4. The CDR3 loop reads CASSETSVGKNIQYF. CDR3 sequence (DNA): TGTGCCAGCAGTGAAACTAGCGTAGGCAAAAACATTCAGTACTTC.

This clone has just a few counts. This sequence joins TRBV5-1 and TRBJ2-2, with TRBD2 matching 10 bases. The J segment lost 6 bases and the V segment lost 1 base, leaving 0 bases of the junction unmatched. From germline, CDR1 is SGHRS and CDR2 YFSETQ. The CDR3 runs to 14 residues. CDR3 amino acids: CASSLLAGAGELFF. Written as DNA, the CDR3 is TGCGCCAGCAGCTTGCTAGCGGGGGCCGGGGAGCTGTTTTTT.

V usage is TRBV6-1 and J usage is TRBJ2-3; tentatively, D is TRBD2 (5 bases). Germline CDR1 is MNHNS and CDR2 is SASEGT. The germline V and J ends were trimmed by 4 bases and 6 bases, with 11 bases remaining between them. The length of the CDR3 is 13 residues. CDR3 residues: CASSGGSGDTQYF. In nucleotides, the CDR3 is TGTGCCAGCAGTGGAGGGTCTGGGGATACGCAGTATTTT.